Presented here are 20 T cell receptor beta chains from one specimen sequenced in a study of shared clonotypes between healthy human individuals (dated by TCRdb to the early 2020s). Libraries were made using the immunoSEQ multiplex PCR assay. TCRdb mirrors the immuneACCESS table, restricted to in-frame sequences. Some clones are absent from its copies; in checked studies, under half trace to an unresolved V gene, and the reason for the others is unknown. This sample holds roughly 850,000 clones; just over 95% were observed only once. Less than 0.25% of the sample comes from the top ten. CD8 naive samples were obtained by positive selection for CCR7 among CD45RO-negative cells, yielding a CD45RA+CCR7+ population from which TemRA cells were excluded. Sequenced: naive CD8+ T cells sorted from blood. Taken with the paper, the label for cell subset or site translates to: CD45RA+CCR7+. Every receptor here comes from a man aged 25 to 40 in good health.

The chain uses TRBV27 and TRBJ2-5; 7 bases agree with TRBD2. The CDR3 covers 14 residues. Germline-derived CDR1 and CDR2 are MNHEY and SMNVEV (reference sequence). With V trimmed by 5 bases and J by 5 bases, 8 bases remained unmatched. The CDR3 region is CASSPWIGGETQYF. Written as DNA, the CDR3 is TGTGCCAGCAGTCCATGGATCGGGGGGGAGACCCAGTACTTC.

The chain carries TRBV6-5 and TRBJ2-5; D not certain. The length of the CDR3 is 14 residues. The V end was cut by 8 bases, the J end by 1 base, with 14 bases between. CDR1 MNHEY and CDR2 SVGAGI come from the germline V gene. The CDR3 DNA reads as TGTGCCAGCCAGAGGCCCAACCTCCAAGAGACCCAGTACTTC. It yields the protein CASQRPNLQETQYF.

The DNA for the CDR3 is TGTGCCAGCAGCTTAACGGGGGCCAATGAGCAGTTCTTC. Residues: CASSLTGANEQFF. J is TRBJ2-1 and V is TRBV7-3, with D maybe TRBD1 (6 bases). The germline CDR1 and CDR2 sequences are SGHTA and FQGTGA. The CDR3 contains 13 residues. The germline V and J ends were trimmed by 0 bases and 6 bases, with 6 bases remaining between them.

This chain links TRBV6-5 with TRBJ2-1; D remains unclear. Germline CDR1 MNHEY, CDR2 SVGAGI. The CDR3 sequence is 13 residues long. With 0 bases removed from V and 6 bases from J, the gap between germline ends came to 6 bases. The chain's CDR3 is CASSYSRSNEQFF. The CDR3 region has the DNA TGTGCCAGCAGTTACTCGAGAAGCAATGAGCAGTTCTTC.

The V gene is TRBV10-3, the J gene TRBJ2-1, with 10 bases lining up with TRBD1. The CDR3 totals 13 residues. In germline, CDR1 is ENHRY, CDR2 SYGVKD. The J segment lost 8 bases and the V segment lost 8 bases, leaving 6 bases of the junction unmatched. The CDR3 reads CAIGTGDGYEQFF. The CDR3 DNA reads TGTGCCATCGGGACAGGGGACGGATATGAGCAGTTCTTC.

This chain joins TRBV27 and TRBJ2-7; perhaps TRBD1 as D (6 bases). This CDR3 comprises 12 residues. V shed 5 bases and J shed 7 bases, with 12 bases lying between them. CDR1 is MNHEY and CDR2 is SMNVEV in the germline V gene (reference sequence). The CDR3 DNA is TGTGCCAGCAGTGCGCACAGGGATGAGCAGTACTTC. Protein sequence: CASSAHRDEQYF.

This chain links TRBV29-1 with TRBJ2-1; 7 nucleotides agree with TRBD1. V lost 7 bases, J lost 7 bases, and 7 bases stayed unmatched. Germline CDR1 is SQVTM and CDR2 is ANQGSEA. The CDR3 consists of 12 residues. CDR3 DNA: TGCAGCGCTGAGACAGGGCAGAATGAGCAGTTCTTC. Translating it yields CSAETGQNEQFF.

The chain combines TRBV7-9 with TRBJ2-7, with 7 positions matching TRBD2. This CDR3 has 16 amino acids. Germline assignment: CDR1 SEHNR and CDR2 FQNEAQ (reference sequence). V shed 5 bases and J 2 bases; nucleotides not matched to a gene: 12. CDR3 loop: CASSRSSGKGAYEQYF. CDR3 nucleotides: TGTGCCAGCAGCCGGTCTAGCGGAAAGGGCGCCTACGAGCAGTACTTC.

The V and J genes are TRBV13 and TRBJ2-1; 10 nucleotides line up with TRBD2. The ends lost 0 bases at V and 7 bases at J; junction bases unmatched: 6. The CDR3 length is 16 residues. Per the germline V gene, CDR1 is PRHDT and CDR2 is FYEKMQ (reference sequence). The CDR3 DNA follows: TGTGCCAGCAGCTTAGGTCCTAGCGGGAGAGGGAATGAGCAGTTCTTC. Translated, it gives CASSLGPSGRGNEQFF.

V usage is TRBV5-1 and J usage is TRBJ1-4; D not resolved. V lost 4 bases, J lost 1 base, and 11 bases lay in between. The CDR3 length is 15 residues. The germline V gene has CDR1 SGHRS and CDR2 YFSETQ. The CDR3 nucleotides read TGCGCCAGCAGCATGAGGCCGGGAACTAATGAAAAACTGTTTTTT. Protein: CASSMRPGTNEKLFF.

The J gene is TRBJ2-7, the V gene TRBV7-9; 7 positions agree with TRBD2. The germline V gene has CDR1 SEHNR and CDR2 FQNEAQ (reference sequence). The CDR3 runs 13 residues. J gave up 6 bases and V 8 bases, and 10 bases lay outside the gene matches. The CDR3 sequence is CASQGAGEGEQYF. The CDR3 bases are TGTGCCAGCCAGGGCGCGGGAGAGGGCGAGCAGTACTTC.

The rearrangement uses TRBV14 and TRBJ1-2, with a tentative D call TRBD1 (5 bases). This CDR3 has 13 residues. CDR1 and CDR2 from the germline V gene are SGHDN and FVKESK. Trimming shortened V by 0 bases and J by 6 bases, and 8 bases separated the two germline ends. The CDR3 reads CASSQDQGHGYTF. The CDR3 DNA reads as TGTGCCAGCAGCCAAGACCAGGGACATGGCTACACCTTC.

The V and J genes are TRBV14 and TRBJ2-7; 7 nucleotides line up with TRBD1. The germline CDR1 and CDR2 sequences are SGHDN and FVKESK. The V segment lost 4 bases and the J segment 1 base; nucleotides outside the gene matches: 22. This CDR3 has 20 residues. The CDR3 nucleotides read TGTGCCAGCAGCCCAGGGACCGGGACAGTTACCTTCCTAAGTTCCTACGAGCAGTACTTC. Amino acids: CASSPGTGTVTFLSSYEQYF.

This chain joins TRBV7-9 and TRBJ2-3, with unresolved D. V was cut by 5 bases and J by 5 bases, with 8 bases left in between. The CDR3 consists of 12 residues. Germline V lookup: CDR1 SEHNR, CDR2 FQNEAQ (reference sequence). CDR3 amino acids: CASSTSGDTQYF. DNA of the CDR3: TGTGCCAGCAGCACCTCAGGAGATACGCAGTATTTT. The variable domain in full, with the rest retrieved from reference TRBV7-9 and TRBJ2-3, is DTGVSQNPRHKITKRGQNVTFRCDPISEHNRLYWYRQTLGQGPEFLTYFQNEAQLEKSRLLSDRFSAERPKGSFSTLEIQRTEQGDSAMYLCASSTSGDTQYFGPGTRLTVL.

The rearrangement uses TRBV28 and TRBJ2-7; the D call may be TRBD1 or TRBD2 (6 bases each). Between the trimmed V and J ends, which lost 5 bases and 6 bases, there was a span of 14 bases. The CDR3 spans 13 residues. CDR1 MDHEN and CDR2 SYDVKM come from the germline V gene. The CDR3 spells CASSPRGAVEQYF. The CDR3 bases are TGTGCCAGCAGTCCAAGGGGGGCCGTCGAGCAGTACTTC.

The chain carries TRBV2 and TRBJ2-1; D unresolved. With 0 bases removed from V and 7 bases from J, the gap between germline ends came to 4 bases. CDR3 length equals 12 residues. CDR1 is SNHLY and CDR2 is FYNNEI in the germline V gene. The CDR3 sequence is CASSEAPNEQFF. In nucleotides, the CDR3 is TGTGCCAGCAGTGAAGCGCCTAATGAGCAGTTCTTC.

The chain links TRBV15 to TRBJ1-5; no firm D call. The CDR3 is 15 amino acids. Trimming left V 0 bases short and J 1 base short, with 7 bases between. Germline-derived CDR1 and CDR2 are LNHNV and YYDKDF (reference sequence). Here the CDR3 DNA reads TGTGCCACCAGCAGAGATGGGAAGAGCAATCAGCCCCAGCATTTT. Protein: CATSRDGKSNQPQHF.

The chain uses TRBV5-1 and TRBJ2-3; 9 positions agree with TRBD2. This CDR3 has 18 amino acids. The V gene's germline CDR1 is SGHRS and CDR2 YFSETQ. V lost 0 bases and J lost 0; bases outside the gene matches: 8. CDR3 region: CASSLVTSGYTSTDTQYF. The DNA of the CDR3 is TGCGCCAGCAGCTTGGTAACTAGCGGGTACACTAGCACAGATACGCAGTATTTT.

V gene TRBV5-4 combines with J gene TRBJ1-3; D is unresolved. CDR3 length equals 16 residues. Germline CDR1 and CDR2: SGHNT and YYREEE (reference sequence). V lost 7 bases, J lost 0 bases, and 17 bases lay in between. As DNA, the CDR3 is TGTGCCAGCCACGACCTCGGGTCCGGCTCTGGAAACACCATATATTTT. Translating gives CASHDLGSGSGNTIYF.

This sequence joins TRBV27 and TRBJ2-1, with TRBD1 matching over 7 bases. CDR3 length: 17 residues. CDR1 and CDR2 from the germline V gene are MNHEY and SMNVEV (reference sequence). V lost 3 bases to trimming and J lost 2 bases; unmatched junction nucleotides: 10. This CDR3 reads CASSFLMTGSPYNEQFF. The DNA of the CDR3 is TGTGCCAGCAGTTTCCTGATGACAGGGTCGCCCTACAATGAGCAGTTCTTC.